These T cell receptor beta chains were read from a single sample in a study of blood T cell repertoires in COVID-19. This table comes from immunoSEQ multiplex PCR, and its TCRdb copy is limited to in-frame clones, with some not included. Seen here are under 250,000 clones, more than 85% observed once, and the top ten hold 7.1%. Sequences were obtained from peripheral blood. These receptors came from a woman in her seventies with active or convalescent COVID-19. CDR3s include the opening cysteine and the closing phenylalanine or tryptophan.

TRBV7-9	TRBJ1-4	CASSLVAWESAFF
TRBV18	TRBJ2-3	CASSPENTQYF
TRBV18	TRBJ1-4	CASSLNRGINEKLFF
TRBV5-1	TRBJ1-2	CASSSEGDPRSGYTF
TRBV11-2	TRBJ1-3	CASSLYAGNTIYF
TRBV5-1	TRBJ2-7	CASSLGARFSPGYEQYF
TRBV9	TRBJ1-6	CASRDSGNAGALHF
TRBV7-2	TRBJ2-1	CASSFGGAYNEQFF
TRBV6-5	TRBJ1-1	CASSPDRDRAFF
TRBV19	TRBJ2-3	CASSTRQGSTDTQYF
TRBV12-3/TRBV12-4	TRBJ2-1	CASSQDRDEQFF
TRBV7-3	TRBJ1-6	CASSLTGQRYSPLHF
TRBV6-6	TRBJ1-4	CASKGGEEKLFF
TRBV3-1/TRBV3-2	TRBJ2-3	CASSGGGGGADTQYF
TRBV10-2	TRBJ1-1	CASTEPGQGSTEAFF
TRBV10-3	TRBJ2-2	CATAQGNTGELFF
TRBV5-1	TRBJ2-7	CASSRAGQIYEQYF
TRBV7-2	TRBJ2-7	CASSTRESYEQYF
TRBV10-3	TRBJ1-1	CAISDPLVGYTEAFF
TRBV6-1	TRBJ1-6	CASSEVGGHGSYNSPLHF
TRBV5-1	TRBJ1-1	CASCPGTGMGTEAFF
TRBV6-2/TRBV6-3	TRBJ2-2	CASSYLPGQGVTGELFF
TRBV19	TRBJ2-1	CASSFPGGRNEQFF
TRBV11-3	TRBJ2-7	CASSGGSSYEQYF
TRBV9	TRBJ1-3	CASSAPEGAGNTIYF
TRBV19	TRBJ2-1	CASTPRGDLYNEQFF
TRBV6-5	TRBJ2-7	CASSPHRGENEQYF
TRBV15	TRBJ1-4	CATRTGNEKLFF
TRBV19	TRBJ1-1	CASSIQGARFTEAFF
TRBV19	TRBJ2-4	CASSMRTQLTINRGNKNIQYF
TRBV7-2	TRBJ1-5	CASSLGGTGSYSNQPQHF
TRBV19	TRBJ1-5	CASSTPPAGGVDSNQPQHF
TRBV6-1	TRBJ2-1	CASSGPGRVEGNEQFF
TRBV5-5	TRBJ2-2	CASSLGGNTGELFF
TRBV29-1	TRBJ1-1	CSAMTAEAFF
TRBV6-1	TRBJ1-6	CASSDAAYNSPLHF
TRBV24-1	TRBJ2-3	CATSDFPPGTQYF
TRBV14	TRBJ2-3	CASSQDRAGGATDTQYF
TRBV7-2	TRBJ1-6	CASTLRDRWDSPLHF
TRBV29-1	TRBJ1-1	CSVVRGNEAFF
TRBV2	TRBJ2-5	CASRVGAGRQETQYF
TRBV7-2	TRBJ2-7	CASSFQRSPTYEQYF
TRBV5-8	TRBJ2-7	CASREKGFTYEQYF
TRBV3-1/TRBV3-2	TRBJ2-2	CASSLNRGPGELFF
TRBV11-2	TRBJ2-7	CASSLSELGTGDYEQYF
TRBV7-8	TRBJ2-3	CASSSGTGKDTQYF
TRBV6-6	TRBJ1-4	CASSKGTAGNEKLFF
TRBV5-1	TRBJ1-5	CASSPGHTNPQPQHF
TRBV2	TRBJ1-1	CASSEGLGRNTEAFF
TRBV12-3/TRBV12-4	TRBJ1-1	CASSLVGGAEAFF